A selection of T cell receptor beta chains follows, all from one sample in a study of blood T cell repertoires in COVID-19. The method was immunoSEQ multiplex PCR; TCRdb's version includes in-frame clones alone and lacks a portion of them. This sample has 250,000 to 350,000 clones, with more than 70% found just once. The specimen was PBMCs or T cells enriched from blood (not recorded which). The source is a young woman who had recovered from COVID-19. Each CDR3 is given with its conserved first and last residue. Each record gives: CDR3 DNA, CDR3 protein, V gene, D gene, J gene, clone size. D genes are given only for firm matches. Only part of the rows carry a size: once, few, many, or a class if the clone is expanded.

TGTGCCAGCAGCTTAGGACTTTTTAACACCGGGGAGCTGTTTTTT,CASSLGLFNTGELFF,TRBV7-8,NA,TRBJ2-2,few
TGTGCCAGCGATTTCCGGGACAGGGCCAACTCGAGGGGCTACACCTTC,CASDFRDRANSRGYTF,TRBV13,TRBD1,TRBJ1-2,NA
TGCGCCAGCAGCCTCCGGATTAGCGGGGGGCCAGAAGAGACCCAGTACTTC,CASSLRISGGPEETQYF,TRBV5-1,TRBD2,TRBJ2-5,NA
TGTGCCACCAGCACACGCCCCGGGACAGTCTATGGCTACACCTTC,CATSTRPGTVYGYTF,TRBV15,TRBD1,TRBJ1-2,NA
TGTGCCAGCAGTTCGGACAGGGTGGGCCAAAGCACCATATATTTT,CASSSDRVGQSTIYF,TRBV6-6,TRBD1,TRBJ1-3,NA
TGCGCCAGCAGCTTGGCCCCGGGGGACCCTGAAGCTTTCTTT,CASSLAPGDPEAFF,TRBV5-1,NA,TRBJ1-1,NA
TGCAGCGCTCAAAAGACAGGGTCCTACGAGCAGTACTTC,CSAQKTGSYEQYF,TRBV29-1,TRBD1,TRBJ2-7,NA
TGTGCCAGCAGTGAAACAGTTCTCTACGAGCAGTACTTC,CASSETVLYEQYF,TRBV6-1,NA,TRBJ2-7,NA
TGTGCCACCAGCAGAGACAGACAAGAGACCCAGTACTTC,CATSRDRQETQYF,TRBV15,NA,TRBJ2-5,NA
TGTGCCAGCAACCGCGGGGTCCAAGAGACCCAGTACTTC,CASNRGVQETQYF,TRBV12-3/TRBV12-4,NA,TRBJ2-5,NA
TGTGCCAGCAGCTCCAGGGCGGGGGGCGAATTTATGAACACTGAAGCTTTCTTT,CASSSRAGGEFMNTEAFF,TRBV7-2,NA,TRBJ1-1,NA
TGTGCCAGCAGCTTCCGGCTAGCGGGGAGATACAATGAGCAGTTCTTC,CASSFRLAGRYNEQFF,TRBV7-9,TRBD2,TRBJ2-1,NA
TGCGCCAGCAGCATCGGGGGAACCTACAATGAGCAGTTCTTC,CASSIGGTYNEQFF,TRBV5-1,NA,TRBJ2-1,few
TGCAGCGTGACCCTCACAGGGGGCGAGAATTCACCCCTCCACTTT,CSVTLTGGENSPLHF,TRBV29-1,TRBD1,TRBJ1-6,NA
TGCGCCAGCAGCTTGACTCGGGGGGCAGCCTTATTTAGCACAGATACGCAGTATTTT,CASSLTRGAALFSTDTQYF,TRBV5-1,NA,TRBJ2-3,NA
TGTGCCAGCAGCCAAGGCGTAGGGGTGGGCGAGCAGTACTTC,CASSQGVGVGEQYF,TRBV14,NA,TRBJ2-7,few
TGTGCCAGCAGCCCTGAAGCCCCCGGCGGGTATGAAGAGACCCAGTACTTC,CASSPEAPGGYEETQYF,TRBV7-2,NA,TRBJ2-5,NA
TGTGCCAGCAGCTTAGGGCCAGCTAGCTCTGGAAACACCATATATTTT,CASSLGPASSGNTIYF,TRBV7-2,NA,TRBJ1-3,few
TGTGCCAGCAGCCCTACTCCAGGGAACCCCTACGAGCAGTACTTC,CASSPTPGNPYEQYF,TRBV5-4,NA,TRBJ2-7,NA
TGTGCCAGTAGTATTCAGGGGGCGAGGGACACTGAAGCTTTCTTT,CASSIQGARDTEAFF,TRBV19,TRBD1,TRBJ1-1,NA
TGTGCCAGCAGTGAGGGTATCAGGGCAGGCTATGGCTACACCTTC,CASSEGIRAGYGYTF,TRBV2,NA,TRBJ1-2,NA
TGCGCCAGCAGCTTAAATGAGGGGGTCGGGTCACCCCTCCACTTT,CASSLNEGVGSPLHF,TRBV5-1,NA,TRBJ1-6,NA